This record covers a single TCR beta chain. Bulk CD8+ and CD4+ cells came from magnetic negative isolation; CD8+ TEMRA by FACS. RNA in amounts of about 0.5 to 1 ug was reverse transcribed with random hexamers. Amplification of TCR beta CDR3 spanned 54 Vbeta and 13 Jbeta via immunoSEQ multiplex PCR. TCRdb passed the immunoSEQ multiplex PCR reads through MiXCR, listing each CDR3 protein once. This table holds under 150,000 distinct CDR3 sequences, approximately 95% found once. V lost 5 bases, J lost 5 bases, and 8 bases stayed unmatched. The CDR3 extends over 14 amino acids. CDR1 is MNHEY and CDR2 is SMNVEV in the germline V gene (reference sequence). These data are taken from a study of CD8 T cells in Susac syndrome.

Sequenced: CD4+ T cells from PBMCs. The chain recombines TRBV27 with TRBJ2-7, with 8 bases matching TRBD1. This sequence was found in a human donor with Susac syndrome. CDR3 residues: CASSTLRGPHEQYF. The DNA of the CDR3 is TGTGCCAGCAGTACCCTCAGGGGGCCCCACGAGCAGTACTTC.